One and the same sample provided the 23 T cell receptor beta chains below, sequenced in a study of blood T cells in healthy people across ages. It was with a sample-barcoded 5' primer and a J-beta primer mix that a second PCR of about 7 to 12 cycles was run. TCRdb called the 5' RACE reads again in MiXCR, with one record for every CDR3 protein. The data show around 800,000 distinct CDR3 sequences, roughly 25% seen once. This sample was shared with a second study, whose subject was T cells of mothers and their children.

What was sequenced was blood. The receptors derive from a boy under 18 in good health.

V usage is TRBV6-5 and J usage is TRBJ2-3; D call uncertain. The germline V gene encodes CDR1 MNHEY and CDR2 SVGAGI. V was cut by 5 bases and J by 2 bases, with 8 bases left in between. This CDR3 has 13 residues. The CDR3 protein is CASSLQFTDTQYF. The CDR3 bases are TGTGCCAGCAGTCTGCAGTTCACAGATACGCAGTATTTT.

The chain joins TRBV9 to TRBJ2-5; 7 bases line up with TRBD2. The J call may be wrong; the DNA end is better matched by TRBJ2-7. This CDR3 is built from 15 residues. Germline V lookup: CDR1 SGDLS, CDR2 YYNGEE. CDR3 in amino acids: CASSGDSGPSYEQYF. The CDR3 DNA follows: TGTGCCAGCAGCGGCGATAGCGGGCCCTCCTACGAGCAGTACTTC.

The CDR3 spells CASGPWYNEQFF. The CDR3 DNA follows: TGTGCCAGCGGACCCTGGTACAATGAGCAGTTCTTC. The chain joins TRBV6-2 or TRBV6-3 to TRBJ2-1; unclear D gene. In germline, CDR1 is MNHEY, CDR2 SVGEGT. V shed 8 bases and J shed 4 bases, with 9 bases lying between them. This CDR3 spans 12 amino acids.

This clonotype has only a few counts. J is TRBJ2-5 and V is TRBV15, with D maybe TRBD1 (6 bases). From germline, CDR1 is LNHNV and CDR2 YYDKDF (reference sequence). The CDR3 loop spans 16 amino acids. Trimming cost V 5 bases and J 2 bases, with 18 bases left between them. The CDR3 region is CATSGGQFPIQETQYF. The CDR3 DNA reads as TGTGCCACCAGCGGAGGACAGTTCCCCATTCAAGAGACCCAGTACTTC.

Only a few counts were recorded for this clonotype. The chain joins TRBV3-1 to TRBJ2-1, with 9 positions matching TRBD1. The trim removed 4 bases at V and 7 bases at J, leaving 8 bases unmatched. This CDR3 comprises 15 residues. Germline assignment: CDR1 LGHDT and CDR2 YNNKEL (reference sequence). The CDR3 DNA follows: TGTGCCAGCAGCCGAGACAGGGGGACCTGGAATGAGCAGTTCTTC. Residues: CASSRDRGTWNEQFF.

This clonotype has only a few counts. This chain joins TRBV5-1 and TRBJ1-1; no firm D call. V gave up 4 bases and J gave up 0 bases, with 16 bases separating them. Per germline, CDR1 SGHRS and CDR2 YFSETQ. This CDR3 has 16 amino acids. The CDR3 is CASSGEAGSLNTEAFF. In nucleotides, the CDR3 is TGCGCCAGCAGCGGAGAGGCGGGAAGCCTGAACACTGAAGCTTTCTTT.

This clonotype has just a few counts. The chain carries TRBV14 and TRBJ2-1; 7 positions match TRBD1. V dropped 0 bases and J dropped 4; count of bases not matched to a gene: 6. CDR1 and CDR2 from the germline V gene are SGHDN and FVKESK. CDR3 length: 16 residues. In DNA, the CDR3 is TGTGCCAGCAGCCAAGATGGACAGGCGCCTTACAATGAGCAGTTCTTC. This translates into CASSQDGQAPYNEQFF. Full variable domain (missing parts from reference TRBV14 and TRBJ2-1): EAGVTQFPSHSVIEKGQTVTLRCDPISGHDNLYWYRRVMGKEIKFLLHFVKESKQDESGMPNNRFLAERTGGTYSTLKVQPAELEDSGVYFCASSQDGQAPYNEQFFGPGTRLTVL.

This clonotype was detected a few times. A junction end diverges from the germline sequence, so it may reflect a read error. V and J are TRBV29-1 and TRBJ2-5; possibly TRBD2 for D (5 bases). There are 11 residues in the CDR3. Germline V CDR1 and CDR2: SQVTM, ANQGSEA. Written as DNA, the CDR3 is TGCGGCGTGAGGGTAGGAGAGACCCAGTACTTC. This sequence encodes CGVRVGETQYF.

In this sample, this clonotype turned up a few times. V gene TRBV9 combines with J gene TRBJ1-3; D is unresolved. Germline V gives CDR1 SGDLS, CDR2 YYNGEE. This CDR3 is built from 14 residues. The V gene lost 6 bases and the J gene lost 0 bases, with 10 bases spanning the gap. The DNA of the CDR3 is TGTGCCAGCACCGATACCACCTCTGGAAACACCATATATTTT. As protein: CASTDTTSGNTIYF.

J is TRBJ1-6 and V is TRBV6-1; D remains unclear. Trimming cost V 3 bases and J 0 bases, with 12 bases left between them. Germline CDR1 and CDR2: MNHNS and SASEGT. The CDR3 has 17 amino acids. CDR3: CASSDSGSSSYNSPLHF. CDR3 bases: TGTGCCAGCAGTGACAGCGGCTCTAGCTCCTATAATTCACCCCTCCACTTT.

This clonotype was seen a handful of times. The chain uses TRBV10-3 and TRBJ2-7; either TRBD1 or TRBD2 may supply D (5 bases each). The CDR3 length is 13 residues. Trimming stripped 4 bases from V and 2 bases from J, with 9 bases between. Germline V gene data show CDR1 as ENHRY and CDR2 as SYGVKD. The CDR3 loop reads CAISGDLTYEQYF. Here the CDR3 DNA reads TGTGCCATCAGTGGGGACCTCACCTACGAGCAGTACTTC.

The chain employs TRBV20-1 and TRBJ2-5, with D possibly matching TRBD1 (6 bases). The V end was cut by 0 bases, the J end by 2 bases, with 13 bases between. The length of the CDR3 is 15 residues. Germline V gives CDR1 DFQATT, CDR2 SNEGSKA (reference sequence). The CDR3 DNA sequence: TGCAGTGCTAGAGATATGGGGGCAGATCAAGAGACCCAGTACTTC. Its translation is CSARDMGADQETQYF.

This clonotype turned up a few times. The chain recombines TRBV20-1 with TRBJ2-2; 9 bases agree with TRBD1. Per the germline V gene, CDR1 is DFQATT and CDR2 is SNEGSKA (reference sequence). The length of the CDR3 is 17 residues. With 2 bases clipped from V and 6 bases from J, the junction kept 13 bases outside the gene matches. Here the CDR3 DNA reads TGCAGTGCTAGACAACGCCCGGGACAGGGTTCTCCCGGGGAGCTGTTTTTT. It specifies CSARQRPGQGSPGELFF.

Ten or more counts support this clonotype. At one of its ends the junction is not consistent with the germline gene, which may arise from a read error. The rearrangement uses TRBV5-1 and TRBJ2-7, with a weak D call TRBD2 (6 bases). The length of the CDR3 is 14 residues. Germline loops: CDR1 SGHRS, CDR2 YFSETQ. CDR3: CASSWDWSSYEQYF. DNA for the CDR3: TGTGCCAGCAGCTGGGACTGGAGCTCCTACGAGCAGTACTTC.

The V and J genes are TRBV5-1 and TRBJ1-1; TRBD1 matches at 7 bases. The germline CDR1 and CDR2 sequences are SGHRS and YFSETQ. Unmatched junction bases numbered 8, after V lost 6 bases and J lost 0 bases. CDR3 size: 15 residues. The CDR3 here is CASKKQGVMNTEAFF. CDR3 sequence (DNA): TGCGCCAGCAAAAAGCAGGGGGTCATGAACACTGAAGCTTTCTTT.

The chain recombines TRBV10-3 with TRBJ2-4; D could derive from TRBD1 or TRBD2 (5 bases each). The CDR3 has 18 residues. Germline V gene sequence: CDR1 ENHRY, CDR2 SYGVKD. Trimming removed 2 bases at V and 0 bases at J, with 17 bases between. The CDR3: CAISELGDSPLAKNIQYF. The CDR3 DNA sequence: TGTGCCATCAGTGAGCTGGGAGACAGTCCACTAGCCAAAAACATTCAGTACTTC.

The chain carries TRBV7-3 and TRBJ2-3, with no clear D. V lost 5 bases to trimming and J lost 7 bases, with 10 bases between them. This CDR3 contains 12 residues. Germline-derived CDR1 and CDR2 are SGHTA and FQGTGA. The DNA of the CDR3 is TGTGCCAGCAGCCCCGGTTCGAATACGCAGTATTTT. It is translated as CASSPGSNTQYF.

This clonotype was observed a handful of times. CDR3 region: CASSQDTPGTQYF. CDR3 in DNA: TGCGCCAGCAGCCAAGACACGCCAGGGACCCAGTACTTC. The chain carries TRBV4-1 and TRBJ2-5; no firm D call. The CDR3 totals 13 residues. Germline assignment: CDR1 MGHRA and CDR2 YSYEKL. Trimming stripped 0 bases from V and 7 bases from J, with 9 bases between.

Details on this clonotype: Because it lacks the conserved phenylalanine or tryptophan at the end, this CDR3 is likely a read error. The chain combines TRBV2 with TRBJ2-5; D might be TRBD2 (5 bases). The length of the CDR3 is 14 residues. From germline, CDR1 is SNHLY and CDR2 FYNNEI. V lost 4 bases and J lost 5, with 14 bases in between. CDR3 loop: CASSVSFGGETQYL. The CDR3 nucleotides read TGTGCCAGCAGTGTAAGCTTTGGCGGGGAGACCCAGTACCTC.

This chain joins TRBV11-2 and TRBJ1-4; tentatively, D is TRBD1 (6 bases). V was pared by 4 bases and J by 3 bases, with 15 bases between. Germline V gene sequence: CDR1 SGHAT, CDR2 FQNNGV. The CDR3 extends over 16 amino acids. The CDR3 DNA is TGTGCCAGCAGCTCACAGGGTAGAGGGCCTAATGAAAAACTGTTTTTT. It encodes CASSSQGRGPNEKLFF.

This sequence joins TRBV20-1 and TRBJ2-1; a possible D gene is TRBD2 (6 bases). Trimming pared 0 bases from V and 6 bases from J, leaving 18 bases between. The CDR3 extends over 16 amino acids. Germline CDR1 and CDR2: DFQATT and SNEGSKA (reference sequence). CDR3 amino acids: CSARDSLGGALNEQFF. CDR3 in DNA: TGCAGTGCTAGAGATTCGTTGGGCGGGGCTCTCAATGAGCAGTTCTTC.

This clonotype occurred a few times. The chain is built from TRBV5-1 and TRBJ2-5; TRBD2 matches 9 bases. From germline, CDR1 is SGHRS and CDR2 YFSETQ. The CDR3 is made up of 16 amino acids. V was pared by 0 bases and J by 5 bases, with 8 bases of the junction left unmatched. CDR3 in DNA: TGCGCCAGCAGCTTGGTGCCTAGCGGGATGGGGGAGACCCAGTACTTC. This encodes CASSLVPSGMGETQYF.

This clonotype was counted between two and nine times. The chain links TRBV29-1 to TRBJ2-3; 9 nucleotides align to TRBD1. CDR3 size: 14 residues. CDR1 is SQVTM and CDR2 is ANQGSEA in the germline V gene. J was trimmed by 1 base and V by 6 bases; bases with no gene match: 5. Written as DNA, the CDR3 is TGCAGCGTCTCCACAGGGGGCGGCACAGATACGCAGTATTTT. Translation: CSVSTGGGTDTQYF.